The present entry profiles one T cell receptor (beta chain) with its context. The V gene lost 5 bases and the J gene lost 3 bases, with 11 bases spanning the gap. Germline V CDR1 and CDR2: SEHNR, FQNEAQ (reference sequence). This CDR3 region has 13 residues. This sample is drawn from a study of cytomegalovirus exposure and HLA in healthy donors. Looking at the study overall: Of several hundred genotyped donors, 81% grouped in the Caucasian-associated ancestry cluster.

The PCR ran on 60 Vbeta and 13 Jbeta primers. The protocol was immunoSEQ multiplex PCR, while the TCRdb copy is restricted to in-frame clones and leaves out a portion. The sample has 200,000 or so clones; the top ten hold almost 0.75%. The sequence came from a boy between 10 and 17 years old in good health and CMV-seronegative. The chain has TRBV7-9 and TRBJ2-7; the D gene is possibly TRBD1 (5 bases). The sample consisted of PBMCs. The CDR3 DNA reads TGTGCCAGCAGCCAGACAGAACTCTACGAGCAGTACTTC. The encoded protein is CASSQTELYEQYF. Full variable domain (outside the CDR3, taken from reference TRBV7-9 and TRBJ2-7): DTGVSQNPRHKITKRGQNVTFRCDPISEHNRLYWYRQTLGQGPEFLTYFQNEAQLEKSRLLSDRFSAERPKGSFSTLEIQRTEQGDSAMYLCASSQTELYEQYFGPGTRLTVT.